One sample yielded the 10 T cell receptor beta chains listed below, sequenced in a study of blood T cell repertoires in COVID-19. Assay: immunoSEQ multiplex PCR; the TCRdb copy retains only in-frame clones and omits some. Found here are 310,000 or so clones, 75% to 90% of them singletons; the top ten hold around a tenth. The sample taken for sequencing was PBMCs or T cells enriched from blood (not recorded which). Source of these receptors: a woman in her thirties or forties who had recovered from COVID-19.

This chain links TRBV15 with TRBJ2-2; 9 positions match TRBD1. The CDR3 length is 19 residues. V lost 3 bases and J lost 0; bases outside the gene matches: 11. The germline V gene encodes CDR1 LNHNV and CDR2 YYDKDF (reference sequence). The CDR3 DNA sequence: TGTGCCACCAGCAGGGACCGGGACAGGGTCCTCGCGAACACCGGGGAGCTGTTTTTT. Protein: CATSRDRDRVLANTGELFF.

The chain couples TRBV6-5 to TRBJ1-2; TRBD1 is a possible D gene (6 bases). The CDR3 is 16 amino acids. CDR1 and CDR2 (germline): MNHEY, SVGAGI. Trimming removed 0 bases at V and 1 base at J, with 12 bases between. CDR3 DNA: TGTGCCAGCAGTTACTCGATGCTCAGGGGTAACTATGGCTACACCTTC. Translating it yields CASSYSMLRGNYGYTF.

The chain uses TRBV27 and TRBJ2-7, with D possibly matching TRBD2 (6 bases). In germline, CDR1 is MNHEY, CDR2 SMNVEV (reference sequence). With 5 bases removed from V and 4 bases from J, the gap between germline ends came to 15 bases. This CDR3 spans 14 amino acids. CDR3: CASSARDFLYEQYF. As DNA, the CDR3 is TGTGCCAGCAGTGCACGGGACTTCTTATACGAGCAGTACTTC.

The V gene is TRBV4-3, the J gene TRBJ1-2, with TRBD1 identical over 8 bases. V lost 5 bases and J lost 5; bases outside the gene matches: 4. The CDR3 contains 13 residues. The germline V gene encodes CDR1 LGHNA and CDR2 YSLEER. The CDR3, as DNA: TGCGCCAGCAGCAAGGACAGGGAATATGGCTACACCTTC. Its translation: CASSKDREYGYTF.

The rearrangement uses TRBV10-3 and TRBJ2-7, with D perhaps TRBD2 (5 bases). CDR1 and CDR2 from the germline V gene are ENHRY and SYGVKD. This CDR3 contains 12 residues. Trimming left V 6 bases short and J 5 bases short, with 11 bases between. CDR3 coding DNA: TGTGCCATCAGCGTTACTAGGGACGAGCAGTACTTC. This translates into CAISVTRDEQYF.

This chain uses TRBV7-2 with TRBJ2-2; D not resolved. Trimming cost V 3 bases and J 5 bases, with 4 bases left between them. The CDR3 spans 12 residues. Germline CDR1 and CDR2: SGHTA and FQGNSA. The CDR3 region is CASSFLTGELFF. The CDR3 DNA sequence: TGTGCCAGCAGCTTTTTAACCGGGGAGCTGTTTTTT.

The V and J genes are TRBV19 and TRBJ1-5, with D unclear. The germline V gene encodes CDR1 LNHDA and CDR2 SQIVND (reference sequence). This CDR3 has 15 residues. V dropped 6 bases and J dropped 1 base, with 13 bases sitting between them. The chain's CDR3 is CASRESGGSNQPQHF. CDR3 DNA: TGTGCCAGTAGGGAGTCAGGAGGGAGCAATCAGCCCCAGCATTTT.

This chain connects TRBV5-1 to TRBJ1-4; TRBD1 matches 8 bases. V was pared by 4 bases and J by 3 bases, with 5 bases of the junction left unmatched. The CDR3 consists of 15 residues. The germline V gene has CDR1 SGHRS and CDR2 YFSETQ. CDR3 DNA sequence: TGCGCCAGCAGCACCGGACAGGGCCCTAATGAAAAACTGTTTTTT. Protein sequence: CASSTGQGPNEKLFF. The complete variable domain, with remaining parts taken from reference TRBV5-1 and TRBJ1-4, reads KAGVTQTPRYLIKTRGQQVTLSCSPISGHRSVSWYQQTPGQGLQFLFEYFSETQRNKGNFPGRFSGRQFSNSRSEMNVSTLELGDSALYLCASSTGQGPNEKLFFGSGTQLSVL.

The genes are TRBV7-9 and TRBJ1-4; 8 bases map to TRBD1. This CDR3 is 14 amino acids long. With 4 bases clipped from V and 10 bases from J, the junction kept 8 bases outside the gene matches. Looked up from germline, CDR1 is SEHNR and CDR2 is FQNEAQ (reference sequence). CDR3 nucleotides: TGTGCCAGCAGCTCCCAGGACAGGGCCGGAAAACTGTTTTTT. Its protein product is CASSSQDRAGKLFF.

The chain is built from TRBV2 and TRBJ2-5; TRBD1 is a possible D gene (6 bases). From germline, CDR1 is SNHLY and CDR2 FYNNEI. The CDR3 is 14 amino acids. Deletions cut 3 bases from V and 5 bases from J, with 13 bases between. For the CDR3, the DNA is TGTGCCAGCAGTGAGAACAGGGCAGAGGAGACCCAGTACTTC. This encodes CASSENRAEETQYF.